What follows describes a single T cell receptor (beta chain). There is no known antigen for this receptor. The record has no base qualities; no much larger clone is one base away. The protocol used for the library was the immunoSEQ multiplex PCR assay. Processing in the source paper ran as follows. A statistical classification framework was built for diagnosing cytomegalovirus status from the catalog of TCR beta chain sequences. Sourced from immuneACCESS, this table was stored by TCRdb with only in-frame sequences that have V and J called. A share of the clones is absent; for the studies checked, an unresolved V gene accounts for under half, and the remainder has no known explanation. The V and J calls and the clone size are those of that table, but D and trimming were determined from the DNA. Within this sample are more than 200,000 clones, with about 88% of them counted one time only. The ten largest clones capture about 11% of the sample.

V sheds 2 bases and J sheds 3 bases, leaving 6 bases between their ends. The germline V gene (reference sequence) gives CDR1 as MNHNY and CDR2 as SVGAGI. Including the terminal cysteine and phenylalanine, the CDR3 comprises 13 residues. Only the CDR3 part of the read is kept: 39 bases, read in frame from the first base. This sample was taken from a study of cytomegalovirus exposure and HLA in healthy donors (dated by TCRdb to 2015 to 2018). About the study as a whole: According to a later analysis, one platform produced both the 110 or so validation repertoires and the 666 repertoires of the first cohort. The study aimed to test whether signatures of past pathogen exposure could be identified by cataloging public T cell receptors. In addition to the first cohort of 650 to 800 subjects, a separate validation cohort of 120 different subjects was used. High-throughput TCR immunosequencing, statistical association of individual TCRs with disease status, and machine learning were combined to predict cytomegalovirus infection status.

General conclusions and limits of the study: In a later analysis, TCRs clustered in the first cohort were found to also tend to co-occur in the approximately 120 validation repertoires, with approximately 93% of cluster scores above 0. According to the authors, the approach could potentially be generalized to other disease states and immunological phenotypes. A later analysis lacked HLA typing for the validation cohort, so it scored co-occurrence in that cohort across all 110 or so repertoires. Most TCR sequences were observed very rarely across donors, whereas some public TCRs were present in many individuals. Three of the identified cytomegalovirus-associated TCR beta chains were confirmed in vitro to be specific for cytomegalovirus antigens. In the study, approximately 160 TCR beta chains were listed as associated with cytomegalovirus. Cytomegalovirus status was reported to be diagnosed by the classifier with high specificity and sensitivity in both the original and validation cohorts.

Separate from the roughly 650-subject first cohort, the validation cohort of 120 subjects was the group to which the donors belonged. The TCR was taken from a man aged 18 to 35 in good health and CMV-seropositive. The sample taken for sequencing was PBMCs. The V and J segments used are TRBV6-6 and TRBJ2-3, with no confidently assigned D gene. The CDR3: CASSYEQTDTQYF. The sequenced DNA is TGTGCCAGCAGTTACGAACAGACAGATACGCAGTATTTT.